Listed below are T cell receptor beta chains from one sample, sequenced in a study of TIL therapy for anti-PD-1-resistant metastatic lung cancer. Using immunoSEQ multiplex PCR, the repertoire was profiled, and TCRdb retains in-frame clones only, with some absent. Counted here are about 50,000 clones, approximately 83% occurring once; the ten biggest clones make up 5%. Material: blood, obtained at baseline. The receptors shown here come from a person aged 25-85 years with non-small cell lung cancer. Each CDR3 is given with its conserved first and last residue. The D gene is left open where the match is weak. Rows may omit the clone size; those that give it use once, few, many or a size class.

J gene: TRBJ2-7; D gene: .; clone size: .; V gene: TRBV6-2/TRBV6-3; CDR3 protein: CASSLGHYYEQYF; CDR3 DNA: TGTGCCAGCAGTCTGGGACATTACTACGAGCAGTACTTC
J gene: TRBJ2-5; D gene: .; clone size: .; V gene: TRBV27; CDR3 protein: CASRRYSVETQYF; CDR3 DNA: TGTGCCAGCAGGCGGTATAGCGTAGAGACCCAGTACTTC
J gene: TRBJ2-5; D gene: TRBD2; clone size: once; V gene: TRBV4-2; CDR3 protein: CASSRTSGGQETQYF; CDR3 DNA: TGTGCCAGCAGCCGGACTAGCGGGGGGCAAGAGACCCAGTACTTC
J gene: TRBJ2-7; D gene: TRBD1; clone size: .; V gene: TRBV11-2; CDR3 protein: CASSPAGTVIPYEQYF; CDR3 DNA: TGTGCCAGCAGCCCGGCCGGGACAGTGATTCCCTACGAGCAGTACTTC
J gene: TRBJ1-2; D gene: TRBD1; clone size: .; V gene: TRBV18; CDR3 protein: CASSPPGTGEFGYTF; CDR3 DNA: TGTGCCAGCTCACCACCCGGGACAGGGGAGTTTGGCTACACCTTC
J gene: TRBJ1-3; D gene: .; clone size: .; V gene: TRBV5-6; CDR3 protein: CASSLPEGSGNTIYF; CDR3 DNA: TGTGCCAGCAGCTTGCCCGAGGGCTCTGGAAACACCATATATTTT
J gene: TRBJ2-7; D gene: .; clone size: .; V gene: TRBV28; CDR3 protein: CASTGGHEQYF; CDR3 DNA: TGTGCCAGCACCGGGGGCCACGAGCAGTACTTC
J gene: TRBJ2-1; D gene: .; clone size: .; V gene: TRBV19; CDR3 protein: CASSIGVLNPYNEQFF; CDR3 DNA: TGTGCCAGTAGTATAGGCGTACTTAATCCCTACAATGAGCAGTTCTTC
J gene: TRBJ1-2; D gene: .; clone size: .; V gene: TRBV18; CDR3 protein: CASSPSRDRGYTF; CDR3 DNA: TGTGCCAGCTCACCTTCTAGGGACCGTGGCTACACCTTC
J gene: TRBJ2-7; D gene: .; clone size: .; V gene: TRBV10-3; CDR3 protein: CATVGGSGQDEQYF; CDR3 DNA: TGTGCCACCGTTGGTGGATCCGGGCAAGACGAGCAGTACTTC
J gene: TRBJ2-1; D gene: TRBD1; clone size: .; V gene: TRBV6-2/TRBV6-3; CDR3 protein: CASSYETGGNEQFF; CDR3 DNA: TGTGCCAGCAGTTACGAGACAGGGGGCAATGAGCAGTTCTTC
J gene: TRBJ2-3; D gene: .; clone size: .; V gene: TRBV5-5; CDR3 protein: CASSLDSRTDTQYF; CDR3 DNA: TGTGCCAGCAGCTTGGATAGTCGCACAGATACGCAGTATTTT
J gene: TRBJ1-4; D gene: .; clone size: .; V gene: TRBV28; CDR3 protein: CASSRRQVPTNEKLFF; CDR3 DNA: TGTGCCAGCAGTCGTAGACAGGTCCCGACTAATGAAAAACTGTTTTTT
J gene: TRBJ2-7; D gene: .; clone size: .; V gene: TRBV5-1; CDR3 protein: CASSPGGREIYEQYF; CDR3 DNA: TGCGCCAGCAGCCCCGGGGGGCGGGAGATCTACGAGCAGTACTTC
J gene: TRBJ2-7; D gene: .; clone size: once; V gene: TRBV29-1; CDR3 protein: CSVAAGSRSYEQYF; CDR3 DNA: TGCAGCGTGGCAGCCGGGAGTCGCTCCTACGAGCAGTACTTC
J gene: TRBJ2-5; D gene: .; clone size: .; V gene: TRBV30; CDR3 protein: CAWRGGETQYF; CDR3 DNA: TGTGCCTGGAGGGGAGGAGAGACCCAGTACTTC
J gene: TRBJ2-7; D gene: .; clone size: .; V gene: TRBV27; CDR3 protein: CASTGPSYEQYF; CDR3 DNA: TGTGCCAGCACGGGGCCCTCCTACGAGCAGTACTTC
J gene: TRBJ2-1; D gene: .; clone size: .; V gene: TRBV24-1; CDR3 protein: CATSEPGINEQFF; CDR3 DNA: TGTGCCACCAGTGAACCAGGGATCAATGAGCAGTTCTTC
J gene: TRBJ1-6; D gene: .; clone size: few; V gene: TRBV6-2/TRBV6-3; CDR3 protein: CASSSGGSSGNSPLHF; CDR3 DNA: TGTGCCAGCAGTTCAGGAGGGTCTTCCGGGAATTCACCCCTCCACTTT
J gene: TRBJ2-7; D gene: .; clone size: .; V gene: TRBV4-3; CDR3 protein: CASSRETAYEQYF; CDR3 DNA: TGCGCCAGCAGCCGGGAGACAGCTTACGAGCAGTACTTC
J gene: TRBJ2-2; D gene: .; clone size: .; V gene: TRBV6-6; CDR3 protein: CASSPGPPGELFF; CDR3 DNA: TGTGCCAGCAGCCCGGGACCTCCCGGGGAGCTGTTTTTT
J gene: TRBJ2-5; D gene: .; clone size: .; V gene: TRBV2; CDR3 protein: CASSVLKETQYF; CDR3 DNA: TGTGCCAGCAGTGTTCTTAAAGAGACCCAGTACTTC
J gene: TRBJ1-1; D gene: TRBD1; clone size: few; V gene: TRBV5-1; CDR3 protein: CASSLTGTGGTEAFF; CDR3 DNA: TGCGCCAGCAGCTTGACCGGGACAGGGGGGACTGAAGCTTTCTTT
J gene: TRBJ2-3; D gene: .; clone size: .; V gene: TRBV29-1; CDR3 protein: CSVEGSTDTQYF; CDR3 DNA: TGCAGCGTTGAGGGCAGCACAGATACGCAGTATTTT
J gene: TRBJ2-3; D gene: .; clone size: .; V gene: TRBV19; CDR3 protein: CASSDRPLTDTQYF; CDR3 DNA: TGTGCCAGTAGTGATCGGCCCCTCACAGATACGCAGTATTTT
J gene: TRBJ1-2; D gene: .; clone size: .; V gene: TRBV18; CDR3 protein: CASSPGTDIYGYTF; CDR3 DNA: TGTGCCAGCTCACCAGGTACAGACATCTATGGCTACACCTTC
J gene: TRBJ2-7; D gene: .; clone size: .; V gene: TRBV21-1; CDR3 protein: CASSKDDGRRNEQYF; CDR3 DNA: TGTGCCAGCAGCAAAGACGACGGGAGAAGGAACGAGCAGTACTTC
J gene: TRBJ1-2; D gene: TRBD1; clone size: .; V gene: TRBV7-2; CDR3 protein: CASSSTGLDYGYTF; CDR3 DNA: TGTGCCAGCAGCTCGACAGGGCTGGACTATGGCTACACCTTC
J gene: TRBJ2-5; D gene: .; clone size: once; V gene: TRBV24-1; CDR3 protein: CATSDLRPTGETQYF; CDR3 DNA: TGTGCCACCAGTGATTTGAGACCTACGGGGGAGACCCAGTACTTC
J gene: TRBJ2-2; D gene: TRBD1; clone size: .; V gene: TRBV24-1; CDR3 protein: CATSPDRGRGGELFF; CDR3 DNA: TGTGCCACCAGTCCGGACAGGGGACGGGGCGGGGAGCTGTTTTTT
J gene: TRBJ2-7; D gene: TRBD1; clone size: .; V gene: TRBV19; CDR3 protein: CASSIFKGGSYEQYF; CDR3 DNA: TGTGCCAGTAGTATTTTCAAAGGGGGCTCGTACGAGCAGTACTTC
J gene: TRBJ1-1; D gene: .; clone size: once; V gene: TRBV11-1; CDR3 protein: CASSGGVGTEAFF; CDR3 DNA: TGTGCCAGCAGCGGAGGAGTCGGCACTGAAGCTTTCTTT
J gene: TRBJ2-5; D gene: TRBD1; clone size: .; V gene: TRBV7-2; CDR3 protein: CASSWGTVQETQYF; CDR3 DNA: TGTGCCAGCAGCTGGGGGACAGTCCAAGAGACCCAGTACTTC
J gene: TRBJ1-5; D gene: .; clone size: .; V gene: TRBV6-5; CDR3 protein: CASSYSRDSGPQHF; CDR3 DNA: TGTGCCAGCAGTTACTCGCGCGATTCCGGGCCCCAGCATTTT
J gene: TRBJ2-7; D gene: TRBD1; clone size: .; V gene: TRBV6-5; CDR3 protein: CASSNRDSPTYEQYF; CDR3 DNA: TGTGCCAGCAGTAACCGGGACAGCCCAACCTACGAGCAGTACTTC
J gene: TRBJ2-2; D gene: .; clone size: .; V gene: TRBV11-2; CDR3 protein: CASSLQSSANTGELFF; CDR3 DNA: TGTGCCAGCAGCTTACAGAGCTCCGCGAACACCGGGGAGCTGTTTTTT
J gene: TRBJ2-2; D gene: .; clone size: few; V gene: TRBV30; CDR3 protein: CAWSGPLDTGELFF; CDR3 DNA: TGTGCCTGGAGTGGCCCGTTAGACACCGGGGAGCTGTTTTTT
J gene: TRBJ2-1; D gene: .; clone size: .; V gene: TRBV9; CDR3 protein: CASSVGPSEGEQFF; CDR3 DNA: TGTGCCAGCAGCGTCGGACCCTCCGAGGGTGAGCAGTTCTTC
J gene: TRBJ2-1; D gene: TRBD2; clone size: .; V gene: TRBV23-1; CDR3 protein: CASTLTGTSDNEQFF; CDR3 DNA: TGCGCCAGCACCTTAACCGGGACTAGCGACAATGAGCAGTTCTTC
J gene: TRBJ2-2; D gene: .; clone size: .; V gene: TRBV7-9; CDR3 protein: CASSFEAANTGELFF; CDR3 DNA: TGTGCCAGCAGCTTCGAGGCAGCCAACACCGGGGAGCTGTTTTTT
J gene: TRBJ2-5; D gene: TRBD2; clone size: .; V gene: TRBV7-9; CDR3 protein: CASSSGLAGGTQETQYF; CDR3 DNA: TGTGCCAGCAGCTCGGGACTAGCGGGGGGAACCCAAGAGACCCAGTACTTC
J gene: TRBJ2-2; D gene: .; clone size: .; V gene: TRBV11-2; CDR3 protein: CASRPAAGNTGELFF; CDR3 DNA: TGTGCCAGCAGGCCGGCGGCGGGAAACACCGGGGAGCTGTTTTTT
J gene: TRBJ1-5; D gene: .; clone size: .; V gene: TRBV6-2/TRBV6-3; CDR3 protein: CASSYFDQPQHF; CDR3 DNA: TGTGCCAGCAGTTACTTTGATCAGCCCCAGCATTTT
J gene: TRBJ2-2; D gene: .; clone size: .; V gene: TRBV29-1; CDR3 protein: CSVEDGIGELFF; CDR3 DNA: TGCAGCGTTGAAGACGGGATCGGGGAGCTGTTTTTT
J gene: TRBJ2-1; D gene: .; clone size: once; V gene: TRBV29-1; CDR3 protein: CSVGNNEQFF; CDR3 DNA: TGCAGCGTTGGGAACAATGAGCAGTTCTTC
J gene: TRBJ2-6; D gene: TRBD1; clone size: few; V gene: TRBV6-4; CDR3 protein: CASSGTGDGANVLTF; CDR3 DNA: TGTGCCAGCAGTGGGACAGGGGATGGGGCCAACGTCCTGACTTTC
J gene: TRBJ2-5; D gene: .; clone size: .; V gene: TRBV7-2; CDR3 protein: CASSTRETQYF; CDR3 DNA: TGTGCCAGCAGCACGCGGGAGACCCAGTACTTC
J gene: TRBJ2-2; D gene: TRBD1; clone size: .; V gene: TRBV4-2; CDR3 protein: CASSQEITGDTGELFF; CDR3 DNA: TGTGCCAGCAGCCAAGAGATCACAGGGGATACCGGGGAGCTGTTTTTT
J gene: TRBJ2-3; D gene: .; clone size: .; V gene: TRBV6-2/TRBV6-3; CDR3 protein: CASSYLGSQYF; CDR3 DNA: TGTGCCAGCAGTTACCTGGGATCGCAGTATTTT
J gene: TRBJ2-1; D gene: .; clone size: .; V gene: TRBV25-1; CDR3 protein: CASNEQFF; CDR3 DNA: TGTGCCAGCAATGAGCAGTTCTTC
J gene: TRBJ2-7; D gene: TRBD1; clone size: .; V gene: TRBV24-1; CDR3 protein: CATSEAPGQGTYEQYF; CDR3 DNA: TGTGCCACCAGTGAAGCACCGGGACAGGGTACCTACGAGCAGTACTTC
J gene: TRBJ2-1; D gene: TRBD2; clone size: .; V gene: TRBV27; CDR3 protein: CASSFSQTGGPRHEQFF; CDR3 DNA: TGTGCCAGCAGTTTTTCCCAGACGGGAGGCCCTCGGCATGAGCAGTTCTTC
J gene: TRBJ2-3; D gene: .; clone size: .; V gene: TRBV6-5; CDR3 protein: CASRDTNTDTQYF; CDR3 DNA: TGTGCCAGCAGGGACACAAACACAGATACGCAGTATTTT
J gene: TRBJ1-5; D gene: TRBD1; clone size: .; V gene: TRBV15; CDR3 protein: CATRQGGNQPQHF; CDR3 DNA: TGTGCCACTCGACAGGGTGGGAATCAGCCCCAGCATTTT
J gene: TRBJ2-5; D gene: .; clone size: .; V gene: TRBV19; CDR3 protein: CASSIVGARKTQYF; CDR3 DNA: TGTGCCAGTAGTATAGTAGGTGCCCGGAAGACCCAGTACTTC
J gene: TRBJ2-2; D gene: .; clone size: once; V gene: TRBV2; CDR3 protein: CASSDSTGELFF; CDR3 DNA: TGTGCCAGCAGTGACAGCACCGGGGAGCTGTTTTTT